This entry lists 5 T cell receptor beta chains sequenced from one sample in a study of OX40 agonist ivuxolimab in advanced cancers. Clones were sequenced by immunoSEQ multiplex PCR, and TCRdb holds only the in-frame ones, with some missing. The sample records 20,000 to 25,000 clones, around 72% being singletons. The source was CD4+ or CD8+ T cells sorted from blood, collected in a trial of the OX40 agonist ivuxolimab. These receptors were taken from an adult with an advanced solid tumor such as melanoma, head and neck, liver or kidney cancer.

The gene calls are TRBV10-3 and TRBJ1-4, with D possibly matching TRBD1 (5 bases). This CDR3 comprises 13 residues. Trimming took off 7 bases at V and 4 bases at J, with 10 bases between the two ends. Per germline, CDR1 ENHRY and CDR2 SYGVKD. As DNA, the CDR3 is TGTGCCATCATCGAGGGGATTAATGAAAAACTGTTTTTT. Amino acids: CAIIEGINEKLFF.

This chain joins TRBV7-6 and TRBJ2-1; TRBD2 might be the D (6 bases). Germline V lookup: CDR1 SGHVS, CDR2 FNYEAQ. The CDR3 length is 16 residues. Trimming took off 3 bases at V and 4 bases at J, with 16 bases between the two ends. CDR3 nucleotide sequence: TGTGCCAGCAGCTTTTACGGGGACTCGCTTTACAATGAGCAGTTCTTC. This codes for CASSFYGDSLYNEQFF.

This chain joins TRBV29-1 and TRBJ1-1; possibly TRBD1 for D (5 bases). CDR1 and CDR2 from the germline V gene are SQVTM and ANQGSEA. The CDR3 runs to 12 residues. V lost 4 bases to trimming and J lost 4 bases, with 10 bases between them. This CDR3 is CSVVVGGTEAFF. The DNA of the CDR3 is TGCAGCGTTGTAGTGGGGGGCACTGAAGCTTTCTTT.

This chain links TRBV4-2 with TRBJ2-7; the D gene could be TRBD1 or TRBD2 (5 bases each). The CDR3 length is 16 residues. The germline V gene has CDR1 LGHNA and CDR2 YNFKEQ. V was trimmed by 0 bases and J by 1 base, leaving 13 bases between them. The CDR3 sequence is CASSQDGGPLSYEQYF. In DNA, the CDR3 is TGTGCCAGCAGCCAAGATGGGGGACCCCTTTCCTACGAGCAGTACTTC.

This clone was observed a handful of times. The rearrangement uses TRBV5-6 and TRBJ2-7, with D uncertain. Germline V gene lookup returns CDR1 SGHDT and CDR2 YYEEEE. Deletions cut 0 bases from V and 5 bases from J, with 3 bases between. CDR3 length: 11 residues. The CDR3 nucleotides read TGTGCCAGCAGCTTGGGAAACGAGCAGTACTTC. Its translation: CASSLGNEQYF.